This is a list of T cell receptor beta chains from one sample in a study of cytomegalovirus exposure and HLA in healthy donors. Assay used: immunoSEQ multiplex PCR; TCRdb lists only in-frame clones, some missing. The data show some 350,000 clones, roughly 90% seen once. The sequencing sample was made of PBMCs. The receptors were sampled from a woman aged 25 to 39 in good health and CMV-seropositive. CDR3s include the opening cysteine and the closing phenylalanine or tryptophan. The order of the fields is CDR3 protein, J gene, V gene.

cdr3_aa: CASSVGQFEQFF
j_call: TRBJ2-1
v_call: TRBV9

cdr3_aa: CASLRGTETYEQYF
j_call: TRBJ2-7
v_call: TRBV6-1

cdr3_aa: CASSLRGLGIYEQYF
j_call: TRBJ2-7
v_call: TRBV7-2

cdr3_aa: CATRRDFSYEQYF
j_call: TRBJ2-7
v_call: TRBV7-8

cdr3_aa: CASSPTNYNEQFF
j_call: TRBJ2-1
v_call: TRBV18

cdr3_aa: CASSQTSGRRAGTDTQYF
j_call: TRBJ2-3
v_call: TRBV27

cdr3_aa: CASGGSGVGTQYF
j_call: TRBJ2-3
v_call: TRBV28

cdr3_aa: CASSLATGSYEQYF
j_call: TRBJ2-7
v_call: TRBV7-9

cdr3_aa: CASSPLVSSGRSSSYNEQFF
j_call: TRBJ2-1
v_call: TRBV18

cdr3_aa: CASSYGVHEQYF
j_call: TRBJ2-7
v_call: TRBV6-6

cdr3_aa: CASSAERERVNEQFF
j_call: TRBJ2-1
v_call: TRBV9

cdr3_aa: CASSLAGRSNTEAFF
j_call: TRBJ1-1
v_call: TRBV4-1

cdr3_aa: CATSITPFRKRDGYTF
j_call: TRBJ1-2
v_call: TRBV15

cdr3_aa: CASSHRDRSNQPQHF
j_call: TRBJ1-5
v_call: TRBV6-1

cdr3_aa: CASSDGKGELFF
j_call: TRBJ2-2
v_call: TRBV9

cdr3_aa: CARLPGQGRAQYF
j_call: TRBJ2-5
v_call: TRBV12-5

cdr3_aa: CASSGGQSYEQYF
j_call: TRBJ2-7
v_call: TRBV6-1

cdr3_aa: CASSKTSGDSYEQYF
j_call: TRBJ2-7
v_call: TRBV6-1

cdr3_aa: CASSQESYEQYF
j_call: TRBJ2-7
v_call: TRBV4-2

cdr3_aa: CASSLVVGSVGNQPQHF
j_call: TRBJ1-5
v_call: TRBV7-8

cdr3_aa: CASRDGSWTDTQYF
j_call: TRBJ2-3
v_call: TRBV6-5

cdr3_aa: CASSWGSNQPQHF
j_call: TRBJ1-5
v_call: TRBV27

cdr3_aa: CASRVGATEQYF
j_call: TRBJ2-7
v_call: TRBV6-5